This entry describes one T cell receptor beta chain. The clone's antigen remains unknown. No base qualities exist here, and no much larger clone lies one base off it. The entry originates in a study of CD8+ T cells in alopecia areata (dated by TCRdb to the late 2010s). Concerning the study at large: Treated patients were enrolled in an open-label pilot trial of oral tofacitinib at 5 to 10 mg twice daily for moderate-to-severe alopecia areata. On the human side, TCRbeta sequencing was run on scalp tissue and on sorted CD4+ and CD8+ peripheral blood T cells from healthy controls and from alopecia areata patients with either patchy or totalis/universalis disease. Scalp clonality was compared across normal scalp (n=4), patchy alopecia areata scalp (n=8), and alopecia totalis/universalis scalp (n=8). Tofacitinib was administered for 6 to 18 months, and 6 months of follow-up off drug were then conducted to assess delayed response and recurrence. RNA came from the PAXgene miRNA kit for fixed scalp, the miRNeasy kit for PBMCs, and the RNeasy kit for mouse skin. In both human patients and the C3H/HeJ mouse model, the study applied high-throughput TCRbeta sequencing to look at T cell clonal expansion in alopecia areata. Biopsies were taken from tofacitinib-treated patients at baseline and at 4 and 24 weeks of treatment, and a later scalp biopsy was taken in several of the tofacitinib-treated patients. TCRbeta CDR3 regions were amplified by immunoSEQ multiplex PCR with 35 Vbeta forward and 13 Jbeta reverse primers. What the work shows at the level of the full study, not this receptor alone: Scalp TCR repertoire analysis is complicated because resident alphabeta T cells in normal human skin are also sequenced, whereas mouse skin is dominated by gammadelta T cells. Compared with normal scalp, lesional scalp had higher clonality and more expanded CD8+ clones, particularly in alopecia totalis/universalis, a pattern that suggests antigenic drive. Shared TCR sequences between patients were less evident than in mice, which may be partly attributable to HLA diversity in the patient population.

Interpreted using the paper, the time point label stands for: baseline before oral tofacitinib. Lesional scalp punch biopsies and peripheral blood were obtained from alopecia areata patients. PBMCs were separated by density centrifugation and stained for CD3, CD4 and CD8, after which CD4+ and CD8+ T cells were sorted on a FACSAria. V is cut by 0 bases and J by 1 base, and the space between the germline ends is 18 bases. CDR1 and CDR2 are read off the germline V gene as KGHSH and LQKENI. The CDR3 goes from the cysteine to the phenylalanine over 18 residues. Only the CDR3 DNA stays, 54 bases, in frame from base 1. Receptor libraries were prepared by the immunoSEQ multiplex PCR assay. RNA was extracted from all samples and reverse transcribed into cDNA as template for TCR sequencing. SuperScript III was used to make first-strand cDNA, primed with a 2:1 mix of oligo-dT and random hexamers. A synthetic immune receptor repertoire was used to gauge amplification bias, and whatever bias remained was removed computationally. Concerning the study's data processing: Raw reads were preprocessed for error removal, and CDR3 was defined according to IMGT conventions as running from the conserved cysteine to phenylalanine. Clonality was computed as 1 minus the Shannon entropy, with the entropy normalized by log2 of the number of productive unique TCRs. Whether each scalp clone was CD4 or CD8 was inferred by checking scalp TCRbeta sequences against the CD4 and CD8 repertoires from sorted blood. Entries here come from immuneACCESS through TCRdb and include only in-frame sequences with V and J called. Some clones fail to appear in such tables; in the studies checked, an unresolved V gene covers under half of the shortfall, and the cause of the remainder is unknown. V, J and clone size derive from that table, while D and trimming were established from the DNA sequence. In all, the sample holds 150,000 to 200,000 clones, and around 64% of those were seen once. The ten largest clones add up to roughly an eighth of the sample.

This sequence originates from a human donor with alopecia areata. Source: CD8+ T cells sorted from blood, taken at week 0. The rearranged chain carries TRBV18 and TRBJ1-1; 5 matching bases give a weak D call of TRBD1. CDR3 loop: CASSPPFFPGRKNTEAFF. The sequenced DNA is TGTGCCAGCTCACCACCGTTTTTTCCGGGACGAAAGAACACTGAAGCTTTCTTT.